The rows below give T cell receptor beta chains drawn from one sample of a study of immune evolution from preneoplasia to lung adenocarcinoma. The data were produced by immunoSEQ multiplex PCR, yet TCRdb's version contains in-frame clones alone and is incomplete. The sample consists of fewer than 50,000 clones, under 80% of them appearing once. Sequencing input: FFPE invasive lung adenocarcinoma tissue. The receptor source for this set is a person in their sixties with lung adenocarcinoma. The CDR3 runs from the conserved cysteine through the conserved F or W. The D gene is left open where the match is weak. Clone size is given for some rows only: seen once, a few or many times, or a class if the clone is expanded.

j_gene | abundance | v_gene | d_gene | CDR3nt | CDR3aa
TRBJ2-7 | few | TRBV4-2 | TRBD1 | TGTGCCAGCAGCTTAGCGACGGGACAGGCCTACGAGCAGTACTTC | CASSLATGQAYEQYF
TRBJ1-1 | few | TRBV27 | . | TGTGCCAGCAGCCCCGGTGACAGAGACCCTGAAGCTTTCTTT | CASSPGDRDPEAFF
TRBJ1-2 | . | TRBV28 | . | TGTGCCAGCAGTTCTCGGGAGTATGGCTACACCTTC | CASSSREYGYTF
TRBJ2-7 | . | TRBV10-2 | . | TGCGCCAGCAGATCCGGGACCACTTCCTACGAGCAGTACTTC | CASRSGTTSYEQYF
TRBJ2-7 | . | TRBV7-2 | TRBD1 | TGTGCCAGCAGCTTCCAAGGGGGCTACACCTACGAGCAGTACTTC | CASSFQGGYTYEQYF
TRBJ2-7 | once | TRBV2 | . | TGTGCCAGCAGTGAAATCAACGAGCAGTACTTC | CASSEINEQYF
TRBJ1-2 | . | TRBV12-5 | . | TGTGCTAGTGGTTTGGGCGGCTATGGCTACACCTTC | CASGLGGYGYTF
TRBJ2-3 | . | TRBV20-1 | . | TGCAGTGCTAGAGTGGGTAAAACGCAGTATTTT | CSARVGKTQYF
TRBJ2-7 | few | TRBV10-3 | . | TGTGCCATCAGTGACGGGGATCGGTCAACCTACGAGCAGTACTTC | CAISDGDRSTYEQYF
TRBJ2-7 | . | TRBV7-9 | . | TGTGCCAGCAGTAGGGGGGACTACGAGCAGTACTTC | CASSRGDYEQYF
TRBJ2-3 | . | TRBV5-4 | . | TGTGCCAGCAGCTTGAGTACAGATACGCAGTATTTT | CASSLSTDTQYF
TRBJ2-3 | few | TRBV6-5 | . | TGTGCCAGCAGCCGTACTCAGGGCAGGGCGGATACGCAGTATTTT | CASSRTQGRADTQYF
TRBJ2-2 | . | TRBV19 | TRBD2 | TGTGCCAGTAGTATAAGCGGGAGGCCCCCCTACACCGGGGAGCTGTTTTTT | CASSISGRPPYTGELFF
TRBJ2-7 | few | TRBV2 | TRBD1 | TGTGCCAGCAAGGACAGGGGGTTTTACGAGCAGTACTTC | CASKDRGFYEQYF
TRBJ2-5 | . | TRBV28 | . | TGTGCCAGCAGTTCAGAGGGATCGGGGATAGAGACCCAGTACTTC | CASSSEGSGIETQYF
TRBJ2-7 | . | TRBV15 | TRBD2 | TGTGCCACCAGCAGGGGGGGTAGCGGGAACTCCTACGAGCAGTACTTC | CATSRGGSGNSYEQYF
TRBJ2-1 | . | TRBV10-3 | . | TGTGCCATCAGTGAGTCGAGTTTCCATGAGCAGTTCTTC | CAISESSFHEQFF
TRBJ2-1 | . | TRBV10-1 | . | TGCGCCAGCAGTGAGTCTTTGCGAACCTACAATGAGCAGTTCTTC | CASSESLRTYNEQFF
TRBJ1-4 | . | TRBV30 | TRBD1 | TGTGCCTGGAAGGGGGCTGCAACTAATGAAAAACTGTTTTTT | CAWKGAATNEKLFF
TRBJ2-7 | . | TRBV28 | TRBD1 | TGTGCCAGCAGGAGGGGACAGGGTAGCTACGAGCAGTACTTC | CASRRGQGSYEQYF
TRBJ2-3 | once | TRBV11-2 | TRBD1 | TGTGCCAGCAGCTTAGGGGACAGGGAGCGCACAGATACGCAGTATTTT | CASSLGDRERTDTQYF
TRBJ1-2 | . | TRBV30 | . | TGTGCCTGGACCCAGGGCCTACGTGGCTACACCTTC | CAWTQGLRGYTF
TRBJ2-3 | . | TRBV21-1 | . | TGTGCCAGCAGCAAAGTGGTAGCGGGAGGGCGGACAGATACGCAGTATTTT | CASSKVVAGGRTDTQYF
TRBJ1-5 | once | TRBV11-3 | . | TGTGCCAGCAGCTTAGATCTAACAGTCGGGGTTTATCAGCCCCAGCATTTT | CASSLDLTVGVYQPQHF
TRBJ2-5 | . | TRBV5-5 | TRBD2 | TGTGCCAGCAGCTTGCCCTTAGCGGGGCCTCAAGAGACCCAGTACTTC | CASSLPLAGPQETQYF
TRBJ1-2 | . | TRBV28 | . | TGTGCCAGTCTGATAGGCGGGGGTCAGCATGGCTACACCTTC | CASLIGGGQHGYTF
TRBJ2-3 | . | TRBV9 | . | TGTGCCAGCAGCCTGGGACTGGGGACAGATACGCAGTATTTT | CASSLGLGTDTQYF
TRBJ2-1 | . | TRBV18 | . | TGTGCCAGCTCACCAAGGACGGCTGTCAATGAGCAGTTCTTC | CASSPRTAVNEQFF
TRBJ2-2 | . | TRBV25-1 | TRBD1 | TGTGCCAGCAGTGAATATGACAGGGACAAGGACACCGGGGAGCTGTTTTTT | CASSEYDRDKDTGELFF
TRBJ2-2 | . | TRBV5-4 | . | TGTGCCAGCAGCGCGGCTGTAGACACCGGGGAGCTGTTTTTT | CASSAAVDTGELFF
TRBJ2-7 | . | TRBV5-1 | . | TGCGCCAGCAGCCCTAGACAGGAGAGCTCCTACGAGCAGTACTTC | CASSPRQESSYEQYF
TRBJ2-5 | . | TRBV11-3 | . | TGTGCCAGCAGCTTAGATAGGGGGACCCAGTACTTC | CASSLDRGTQYF